Presented here are 24 T cell receptor beta chains from one specimen sequenced in a study of blood T cell repertoires in COVID-19. This table comes from immunoSEQ multiplex PCR, and its TCRdb copy is limited to in-frame clones, with some not included. Here the sample spans 210,000 or so clones, nearly 90% being singletons. The sequenced material came from peripheral blood. The source of these receptors is a woman aged 40 to 55 who had recovered from COVID-19.

This chain connects TRBV12-5 to TRBJ1-3; D remains ambiguous. CDR1 and CDR2 from the germline V gene are LGHNT and FRNRAP. The V and J ends lost 8 bases and 0 bases respectively, with 8 bases between them. CDR3 length: 13 residues. The CDR3 sequence is CASFPFSGNTIYF. The CDR3 DNA sequence: TGTGCTAGTTTCCCATTCTCTGGAAACACCATATATTTT.

The chain is built from TRBV3-1 (or the pseudogene TRBV3-2) and TRBJ2-6; TRBD1 matches 7 bases. Germline V gene sequence: CDR1 LGHDT, CDR2 YNNKEL (reference sequence). The CDR3 consists of 18 residues. The V and J ends lost 1 base and 1 base, in that order; junction bases with no gene match: 7. CDR3 nucleotides: TGTGCCAGCAGCCAAGCCGCAGGGGGTAGGTCTGGGGCCAACGTCCTGACTTTC. It encodes CASSQAAGGRSGANVLTF.

This chain connects TRBV3-1 (or the pseudogene TRBV3-2) to TRBJ1-6; D possibly corresponds to TRBD1 (6 bases). Looked up from germline, CDR1 is LGHDT and CDR2 is YNNKEL (reference sequence). The CDR3 loop spans 15 amino acids. V lost 5 bases, J lost 3 bases, and 11 bases lay in between. CDR3 in DNA: TGTGCCAGCAGCTCCGGGACACTCTATAATTCACCCCTCCACTTT. It specifies CASSSGTLYNSPLHF.

CDR3 sequence: CASSWTSGITDTQYF. The DNA of the CDR3 is TGTGCCAGTAGTTGGACTAGCGGGATCACAGATACGCAGTATTTT. V and J are TRBV19 and TRBJ2-3; 12 nucleotides align to TRBD2. Losses at the gene ends were 5 bases for V and 2 bases for J; bases not matched to a gene: 2. Per germline, CDR1 LNHDA and CDR2 SQIVND (reference sequence). This CDR3 has 15 amino acids.

In its sample, this clone is medium-sized. The chain links TRBV5-1 to TRBJ1-4; D call uncertain. CDR1 is SGHRS and CDR2 is YFSETQ in the germline V gene. The CDR3 spans 16 residues. V dropped 7 bases and J dropped 0 bases, with 16 bases sitting between them. The CDR3 DNA reads as TGCGCCAGCGGGCCAGGTGAAAAAACAACTAATGAAAAACTGTTTTTT. This sequence encodes CASGPGEKTTNEKLFF.

The CDR3 sequence is CASSPRGSYEQYF. As DNA, the CDR3 is TGTGCCAGCAGCCCCAGGGGCTCCTACGAGCAGTACTTC. The chain combines TRBV11-1 with TRBJ2-7; a weak D match, TRBD1 (6 bases). CDR1 and CDR2 from the germline V gene are SGHAT and FQDESV (reference sequence). The CDR3 runs to 13 residues. Trimming removed 5 bases at V and 0 bases at J, with 8 bases between.

This sequence joins TRBV7-3 and TRBJ1-1; D uncertain. The ends were cut back, 3 bases at V and 5 bases at J, with 16 bases in the middle. Germline CDR1 is SGHTA and CDR2 is FQGTGA. CDR3 length: 15 amino acids. Written as DNA, the CDR3 is TGTGCCAGCAGCTTCGGTGGCGGAACGGGGACTGAAGCTTTCTTT. Translation: CASSFGGGTGTEAFF. The full variable domain, rest sourced from reference TRBV7-3 and TRBJ1-1, is GAGVSQTPSNKVTEKGKYVELRCDPISGHTALYWYRQSLGQGPEFLIYFQGTGAADDSGLPNDRFFAVRPEGSVSTLKIQRTERGDSAVYLCASSFGGGTGTEAFFGQGTRLTVV.

CDR3 sequence (DNA): TGCGCCAGCAGCTTGGCTTCGGCGGTCTCCTACAATGAGCAGTTCTTC. It specifies CASSLASAVSYNEQFF. This sequence joins TRBV5-1 and TRBJ2-1; no clear D. The germline V and J ends were trimmed by 0 bases and 0 bases, with 10 bases remaining between them. The CDR3 totals 16 residues. Germline CDR1 SGHRS, CDR2 YFSETQ.

The chain carries TRBV5-6 and TRBJ1-1, with D perhaps matching TRBD1 (5 bases). Germline V gene data show CDR1 as SGHDT and CDR2 as YYEEEE. The CDR3 is 14 residues long. V shed 2 bases and J shed 8 bases, with 16 bases lying between them. This chain's CDR3 is CASSFAGGVSEAFF. The CDR3 nucleotides are TGTGCCAGCAGCTTCGCGGGAGGGGTATCGGAAGCTTTCTTT.

The gene calls are TRBV20-1 and TRBJ2-3; D unclear. This CDR3 spans 11 amino acids. V dropped 4 bases and J dropped 5 bases, with 7 bases sitting between them. Per the germline V gene, CDR1 is DFQATT and CDR2 is SNEGSKA (reference sequence). In DNA, the CDR3 is TGCAGTGCTACCACTGGAGATACGCAGTATTTT. It encodes CSATTGDTQYF.

The chain recombines TRBV5-1 with TRBJ1-1; possibly TRBD1 for D (6 bases). Germline V CDR1 and CDR2: SGHRS, YFSETQ. There are 13 residues in the CDR3. V was trimmed by 0 bases and J by 8 bases, leaving 11 bases between them. The CDR3 DNA sequence: TGCGCCAGCAGCTTGGTTGACGGGACAGAAGCTTTCTTT. Its protein is CASSLVDGTEAFF.

This clone was picked up one time. CDR3 sequence reads: CASSPPSTSYNSPLHF. The DNA of the CDR3 is TGTGCCAGCTCACCACCGTCTACCTCCTATAATTCACCCCTCCACTTT. J is TRBJ1-6 and V is TRBV18, with D hard to call. The V gene lost 0 bases and the J gene lost 0 bases, with 6 bases spanning the gap. CDR3 length: 16 residues. CDR1 and CDR2 from the germline V gene are KGHSH and LQKENI.

V is TRBV7-9 and J is TRBJ2-7; the D is unclear. V lost 1 base to trimming and J lost 4 bases, with 14 bases between them. The CDR3 has 15 residues. Germline V gene data show CDR1 as SEHNR and CDR2 as FQNEAQ (reference sequence). The CDR3 region is CASSLEPGSSYEQYF. DNA of the CDR3: TGTGCCAGCAGCTTAGAACCAGGATCGAGTTACGAGCAGTACTTC.

The J gene is TRBJ1-2, the V gene TRBV18; D possibly corresponds to TRBD1 (6 bases). The germline CDR1 and CDR2 sequences are KGHSH and LQKENI. V lost 5 bases, J lost 6 bases, and 13 bases lay in between. The CDR3 runs 13 residues. CDR3 DNA sequence: TGTGCCAGCTCAATCACAGGGTTCAATGGCTACACCTTC. Encoded protein: CASSITGFNGYTF.

This chain links TRBV19 with TRBJ1-2; no clear D. Per germline, CDR1 LNHDA and CDR2 SQIVND (reference sequence). This CDR3 is built from 13 residues. Trimming pared 3 bases from V and 6 bases from J, leaving 11 bases between. The CDR3 is CASSMSWEDGYTF. The CDR3 bases are TGTGCCAGTAGTATGTCGTGGGAGGATGGCTACACCTTC.

This rearrangement joins TRBV10-3 to TRBJ2-3; D unresolved. Between the trimmed V and J ends, which lost 5 bases and 2 bases, there was a span of 14 bases. CDR1 is ENHRY, CDR2 SYGVKD, per germline. The CDR3 has 15 amino acids. The DNA for the CDR3 is TGTGCCATCAGTACTCCGAACTCGAACACAGATACGCAGTATTTT. Its protein product is CAISTPNSNTDTQYF.

This clone was detected only a few times. This sequence joins TRBV2 and TRBJ2-1; 9 bases agree with TRBD1. This CDR3 is built from 12 residues. V shed 9 bases and J 8 bases; nucleotides not matched to a gene: 5. Germline V lookup: CDR1 SNHLY, CDR2 FYNNEI. CDR3 amino acids: CASGTGIDEQFF. The CDR3 bases are TGTGCCAGTGGGACAGGGATCGATGAGCAGTTCTTC.

This chain links TRBV5-8 with TRBJ1-6, with TRBD1 as a possible D gene (6 bases). This CDR3 is built from 17 residues. The V and J ends lost 3 bases and 6 bases respectively, with 19 bases between them. The germline V gene has CDR1 SGHTS and CDR2 YDEGEE. The CDR3 loop reads CASSYWPGGVGNSPLHF. DNA for the CDR3: TGTGCCAGCAGCTATTGGCCGGGGGGCGTCGGTAATTCACCCCTCCACTTT. Full variable domain (outside the CDR3, taken from reference TRBV5-8 and TRBJ1-6): EAGVTQSPTHLIKTRGQQATLRCSPISGHTSVYWYQQALGLGLQFLLWYDEGEERNRGNFPPRFSGRQFPNYSSELNVNALELEDSALYLCASSYWPGGVGNSPLHFGNGTRLTVT.

The CDR3 sequence: CASSSGGSNQPQHF. In DNA, the CDR3 is TGTGCCAGCAGTTCGGGGGGGAGCAATCAGCCCCAGCATTTT. The genes are TRBV28 and TRBJ1-5; maybe TRBD1 (5 bases). Trimming took 4 bases from V and 1 from J, leaving 8 bases between them. The CDR3 length is 14 residues. Looked up from germline, CDR1 is MDHEN and CDR2 is SYDVKM.

The gene calls are TRBV30 and TRBJ1-4; D unresolved. The V end lost 2 bases, the J end lost 7 bases, and 11 bases lay between the germline ends. This CDR3 contains 13 residues. CDR1 and CDR2 (germline): GTSNPN, SVGIG (reference sequence). CDR3 residues: CAWSRSGTEKLFF. CDR3 in DNA: TGTGCCTGGAGTCGGTCGGGAACTGAAAAACTGTTTTTT.

The CDR3 reads CASSLENTGDTEAFF. In nucleotides, the CDR3 is TGCGCCAGCAGCTTGGAGAATACAGGAGACACTGAAGCTTTCTTT. This sequence joins TRBV5-1 and TRBJ1-1; D possibly corresponds to TRBD1 (5 bases). V was trimmed by 0 bases and J by 3 bases, leaving 12 bases between them. The CDR3 has 15 residues. Per germline, CDR1 SGHRS and CDR2 YFSETQ.

This rearrangement joins TRBV7-9 to TRBJ2-5, with 9 positions matching TRBD1. This CDR3 is built from 14 residues. The V segment lost 6 bases and the J segment 5 bases; nucleotides outside the gene matches: 7. The germline V gene has CDR1 SEHNR and CDR2 FQNEAQ (reference sequence). The CDR3 nucleotides read TGTGCCAGCAGTTACAGGGGGCTGGGGGAGACCCAGTACTTC. It specifies CASSYRGLGETQYF.

The rearrangement links TRBV20-1 to TRBJ2-5, with a possible D match to TRBD1 (6 bases). CDR3 length: 15 amino acids. V lost 3 bases and J lost 5, with 19 bases in between. Germline V gene sequence: CDR1 DFQATT, CDR2 SNEGSKA (reference sequence). The CDR3 coding sequence is TGCAGTGCTAGTACAGGACAGCAAAGGGGGGAGACCCAGTACTTC. Translated: CSASTGQQRGETQYF.

The sample holds one count of this clone. The chain has TRBV4-2 and TRBJ2-7; TRBD2 matches 13 bases. The CDR3 is 14 amino acids. V lost 2 bases and J lost 10; bases outside the gene matches: 5. CDR1 and CDR2 from the germline V gene are LGHNA and YNFKEQ. The CDR3 here is CASSQRGTSGIQYF. The CDR3 coding sequence is TGTGCCAGCAGCCAACGGGGGACTAGCGGGATCCAGTACTTC.